Listed below are T cell receptor beta chains from one sample, sequenced in a study of OX40 agonist ivuxolimab in advanced cancers. Libraries were prepared by immunoSEQ multiplex PCR; TCRdb keeps only in-frame clonotypes and omits some of them. This sample carries fewer than 60,000 clones, almost 80% of them seen once, and the ten largest clones take roughly 8.6%. The source material was CD4+ or CD8+ T cells sorted from blood, sampled in a trial of the OX40 agonist ivuxolimab. Receptors originate from an adult with an advanced solid tumor such as melanoma, head and neck, liver or kidney cancer. Each CDR3 is given with its conserved first and last residue. The order of the fields is D gene, J gene, V gene, CDR3 length, clone size, CDR3 DNA, CDR3 protein. A D gene is named only where the DNA matches it firmly. The size of a clone is reported for some rows only, either as once, few or many, or as a class for expanded clones.

>-|TRBJ1-4|TRBV6-7|15|-
TGTGCCAGCAGTTACCCGAAAGCAACTAATGAAAAACTGTTTTTT
CASSYPKATNEKLFF
>TRBD1|TRBJ2-5|TRBV29-1|14|-
TGCAGCGTCCGACCACAGGGGGACCAAGAGACCCAGTACTTC
CSVRPQGDQETQYF
>-|TRBJ1-1|TRBV6-1|14|-
TGTGCCAGCAGTGAAAATGGGCAAGGCACTGAAGCTTTCTTT
CASSENGQGTEAFF
>-|TRBJ1-1|TRBV6-1|12|-
TGTGCCAGCAGTCGGGGCCTCACTGAAGCTTTCTTT
CASSRGLTEAFF
>TRBD2|TRBJ2-3|TRBV4-3|15|-
TGCGCCAGCAGCCAACAAGCGGGAGGGTCAGATACGCAGTATTTT
CASSQQAGGSDTQYF
>-|TRBJ1-1|TRBV5-4|16|-
TGTGCCAGCAGCTTGGGACAGGATCGGTCGTTCACTGAAGCTTTCTTT
CASSLGQDRSFTEAFF
>-|TRBJ1-6|TRBV30|15|-
TGTGCCTGGAGAAAACAGTCAGGGTCTTGGTCACCCCTCCACTTT
CAWRKQSGSWSPLHF
>TRBD1|TRBJ2-3|TRBV6-6|14|-
TGTGCCAGCAGTTACATTGGACAGGGAGATACGCAGTATTTT
CASSYIGQGDTQYF
>-|TRBJ2-1|TRBV11-2|16|-
TGTGCCAGCAGCTTCGGCGGGGAAAGCTCCTACAATGAGCAGTTCTTC
CASSFGGESSYNEQFF
>-|TRBJ2-2|TRBV7-6|11|-
TGTGCCAGCAGCTTTACCGGGGAGCTGTTTTTT
CASSFTGELFF
>TRBD1|TRBJ2-7|TRBV7-2|14|-
TGTGCCAGCAGCACCCAGGGGGTCCCCTACGAGCAGTACTTC
CASSTQGVPYEQYF
>TRBD2|TRBJ2-3|TRBV15|19|-
TGTGCCACCGCCTACTACTATAGCGGGAGGGCCGGTAGCACAGATACGCAGTATTTT
CATAYYYSGRAGSTDTQYF
>-|TRBJ2-3|TRBV6-5|16|-
TGTGCCAGCAGTTACTCGAGCGGAGCTAGCACAGATACGCAGTATTTT
CASSYSSGASTDTQYF
>-|TRBJ2-2|TRBV5-6|16|-
TGTGCCAGCAGCTTGGCTTTCAGACCGAACACCGGGGAGCTGTTTTTT
CASSLAFRPNTGELFF
>-|TRBJ2-7|TRBV10-1|15|-
TGCGCCAGCAGTGATTTCGCCGACAGCTCCTACGAGCAGTACTTC
CASSDFADSSYEQYF
>-|TRBJ2-5|TRBV7-8|14|-
TGTGCCAGCAGCCAAGTACGGGGATGGGAGACCCAGTACTTC
CASSQVRGWETQYF
>TRBD1|TRBJ1-6|TRBV4-1|17|-
TGCGCCAGCAGCATCCGACAGGGGGTGACGTTGGATTCACCCCTCCACTTT
CASSIRQGVTLDSPLHF
>-|TRBJ1-3|TRBV9|15|-
TGTGCCAGCAGCGGGACCTTTAGCTCTGGAAACACCATATATTTT
CASSGTFSSGNTIYF
>-|TRBJ1-1|TRBV11-3|14|-
TGTGCCAGCAGCCTAGCCTCTGGGGACACTGAAGCTTTCTTT
CASSLASGDTEAFF
>-|TRBJ2-1|TRBV18|13|-
TGTGCCAGCTCCCTAACTGGTACAAATGAGCAGTTCTTC
CASSLTGTNEQFF
>TRBD2|TRBJ2-3|TRBV30|14|-
TGTGCCTCCGAAACTAGCGGCAGCACAGATACGCAGTATTTT
CASETSGSTDTQYF
>-|TRBJ2-7|TRBV15|14|-
TGTGCCACCAGCAGAGACAGGAGCTCCTACGAGCAGTACTTC
CATSRDRSSYEQYF
>TRBD1|TRBJ1-1|TRBV11-2|17|-
TGTGCCAGCAGCTCTCAGTTTGGGTCAGGGGGCGGAACTGAAGCTTTCTTT
CASSSQFGSGGGTEAFF
>TRBD1|TRBJ1-5|TRBV5-1|15|few
TGCGCCAGCAGCTTGGGGACAGGTAGCAATCAGCCCCAGCATTTT
CASSLGTGSNQPQHF
>-|TRBJ2-7|TRBV5-6|13|-
TGTGCCAGCAGCTTGGCCTCGACGGACGAGCAGTACTTC
CASSLASTDEQYF
>-|TRBJ2-1|TRBV6-1|15|-
TGTGCCAGCCCGCGGTACCTCGGGTCCTACAATGAGCAGTTCTTC
CASPRYLGSYNEQFF
>TRBD1|TRBJ1-1|TRBV19|12|-
TGTGCCAGTAGCCCCCGGGACAGGGAAGCTTTCTTT
CASSPRDREAFF
>-|TRBJ2-3|TRBV6-1|15|-
TGTGCCAGCAGTGCGTTGGGGGCCGGCACAGATACGCAGTATTTT
CASSALGAGTDTQYF
>-|TRBJ2-3|TRBV10-1|12|-
TGCGCCAGCAGTGAAGGAGCAGATACGCAGTATTTT
CASSEGADTQYF
>TRBD2|TRBJ2-7|TRBV6-6|15|-
TGTGCCAGCAGTCCAAGGACTAGCGGGGGCTACGAGCAGTACTTC
CASSPRTSGGYEQYF
>-|TRBJ2-1|TRBV2|15|-
TGTGCCAGCACTTCCTCCAGGGGCTCCTACAATGAGCAGTTCTTC
CASTSSRGSYNEQFF
>-|TRBJ2-7|TRBV7-2|13|medium-sized
TGTGCCAGCAGGCGACGGGAGTTATACGAGCAGTACTTC
CASRRRELYEQYF
>TRBD2|TRBJ2-1|TRBV12-5|17|-
TGTGCTAGTGGCGCCGCAATAGCGGGAGCGAGGGGCCATGAGCAGTTCTTC
CASGAAIAGARGHEQFF
>TRBD1|TRBJ1-5|TRBV6-6|13|-
TGTGCCAGCAGGGGACAGCTTAATCAGCCCCAGCATTTT
CASRGQLNQPQHF
>-|TRBJ2-3|TRBV2|16|-
TGTGCCAGCAGTGATGCCGTCTTTCAACGCACAGATACGCAGTATTTT
CASSDAVFQRTDTQYF
>-|TRBJ2-7|TRBV6-5|15|-
TGTGCCAGCAGTTACTCTGTTGGGCTAGCTTACGAGCAGTACTTC
CASSYSVGLAYEQYF
>TRBD2|TRBJ2-3|TRBV30|18|few
TGTGCCTGGAGTCGGGGACTAGCGGGAGGGCCTAGAACAGATACGCAGTATTTT
CAWSRGLAGGPRTDTQYF
>TRBD1|TRBJ1-2|TRBV15|14|-
TGTGCCACCAGCAGAGTGGACAGGCCAGCGGGCTACACCTTC
CATSRVDRPAGYTF
>TRBD1|TRBJ2-7|TRBV7-2|16|-
TGTGCCAGCAGCCCCCTCGGGACAGGGGCTACCTACGAGCAGTACTTC
CASSPLGTGATYEQYF
>TRBD1|TRBJ2-5|TRBV28|15|-
TGTGCCAGCAGTGGAGGGGACAGGGTCGTGGGGTCCCAGTACTTC
CASSGGDRVVGSQYF
>-|TRBJ2-1|TRBV7-8|17|-
TGTGCCAGCAGCCCCCCGCTTAGATCACGGAACTACAATGAGCAGTTCTTC
CASSPPLRSRNYNEQFF
>-|TRBJ1-2|TRBV6-6|13|few
TGTGCCAGCAGGATCGACCGCAACTATGGCTACACCTTC
CASRIDRNYGYTF
>TRBD1|TRBJ2-1|TRBV5-4|16|-
TGTGCCAGCAGCCCCGGAGTAGGGACAGGGTATAATGAGCAGTTCTTC
CASSPGVGTGYNEQFF